A selection of T cell receptor beta chains follows, all from one sample in a study of blood T cell repertoires in COVID-19. Using immunoSEQ multiplex PCR, the repertoire was profiled, and TCRdb retains in-frame clones only, with some absent. The table has 140,000 to 150,000 clones, around 80% seen once. Sequenced: peripheral blood. The receptors derive from a human donor with acute or convalescent COVID-19. The donor label of this sample is uncertain. Each CDR3 is given with its conserved first and last residue. Each record gives: D gene, V gene, J gene, clone size, CDR3 DNA, CDR3 protein. The D gene is left open where the match is weak. Clone sizes are given selectively: once, few, many, or a class where the clone is expanded.

d_call: TRBD1; v_call: TRBV27; j_call: TRBJ1-6; clone_size: -; cdr3_nt: TGTGCCAGCAGACGGACAGGGACCAATTCACCCCTCCACTTT; cdr3_aa: CASRRTGTNSPLHF
d_call: -; v_call: TRBV18; j_call: TRBJ2-1; clone_size: -; cdr3_nt: TGTGCCAGCTCACCCCTACAGGGAAGGAATGAGCAGTTCTTC; cdr3_aa: CASSPLQGRNEQFF
d_call: -; v_call: TRBV7-9; j_call: TRBJ1-1; clone_size: -; cdr3_nt: TGTGCCAGCAGCGTTCAGGGATTCAACACTGAAGCTTTCTTT; cdr3_aa: CASSVQGFNTEAFF
d_call: -; v_call: TRBV2; j_call: TRBJ2-2; clone_size: -; cdr3_nt: TGTGCCAGCAGGGGGGCCCGGAACACCGGGGAGCTGTTTTTT; cdr3_aa: CASRGARNTGELFF
d_call: TRBD1; v_call: TRBV5-5; j_call: TRBJ2-7; clone_size: -; cdr3_nt: TGTGCCAGCACCGCGACAGGGACCGAGCAGTACTTC; cdr3_aa: CASTATGTEQYF
d_call: -; v_call: TRBV6-2/TRBV6-3; j_call: TRBJ1-2; clone_size: -; cdr3_nt: TGTGCCAGCAGTTTGACAGGAAACAACTATGGCTACACCTTC; cdr3_aa: CASSLTGNNYGYTF
d_call: -; v_call: TRBV6-6; j_call: TRBJ1-2; clone_size: -; cdr3_nt: TGTGCCAGCACCAACGAAGGCGCGACAGGCGGCGGCTACACCTTC; cdr3_aa: CASTNEGATGGGYTF
d_call: -; v_call: TRBV5-6; j_call: TRBJ1-3; clone_size: -; cdr3_nt: TGTGCCAGCAGCTTGACAGGTTTTGACTCTGGAAACACCATATATTTT; cdr3_aa: CASSLTGFDSGNTIYF
d_call: -; v_call: TRBV6-5; j_call: TRBJ2-7; clone_size: -; cdr3_nt: TGTGCCAGCAGCCTCAGGGTGCCCTTGGAAGAGCAGTACTTC; cdr3_aa: CASSLRVPLEEQYF
d_call: TRBD2; v_call: TRBV15; j_call: TRBJ2-7; clone_size: -; cdr3_nt: TGTGCCACCAGCAGAGATATGGGGGGGTTCTACGAGCAGTACTTC; cdr3_aa: CATSRDMGGFYEQYF
d_call: -; v_call: TRBV11-1; j_call: TRBJ1-6; clone_size: -; cdr3_nt: TGTGCCAGCAGCTTAAGGAGTTATAATTCACCCCTCCACTTT; cdr3_aa: CASSLRSYNSPLHF
d_call: TRBD1; v_call: TRBV5-1; j_call: TRBJ1-6; clone_size: few; cdr3_nt: TGCGCCAGCAGCATCCGGGACAGGGAAAGCTCCTATAATTCACCCCTCCACTTT; cdr3_aa: CASSIRDRESSYNSPLHF
d_call: -; v_call: TRBV30; j_call: TRBJ2-7; clone_size: -; cdr3_nt: TGTGCCTGGATGGTGGCAGGGAAGCCTTCAGACGAGCAGTACTTC; cdr3_aa: CAWMVAGKPSDEQYF
d_call: TRBD1; v_call: TRBV10-3; j_call: TRBJ1-4; clone_size: -; cdr3_nt: TGTGCCATCAGCGAGGACAGGGGAGATGAAAAACTGTTTTTT; cdr3_aa: CAISEDRGDEKLFF
d_call: -; v_call: TRBV30; j_call: TRBJ1-6; clone_size: -; cdr3_nt: TGTGCCTGGAGTGACGACTTTAATTCACCCCTCCACTTT; cdr3_aa: CAWSDDFNSPLHF
d_call: TRBD1; v_call: TRBV30; j_call: TRBJ2-1; clone_size: -; cdr3_nt: TGTGCCTGGATATCGGGACAGGGGTATGAGCAGTTCTTC; cdr3_aa: CAWISGQGYEQFF
d_call: -; v_call: TRBV5-6; j_call: TRBJ1-5; clone_size: few; cdr3_nt: TGTGCCAGCAGCTTCCGCAGGGGAGGGCATCAGCCCCAGCATTTT; cdr3_aa: CASSFRRGGHQPQHF
d_call: TRBD1; v_call: TRBV6-5; j_call: TRBJ1-2; clone_size: -; cdr3_nt: TGTGCCAGCCGGGAAACAGGGGGCTCAGGCTACACCTTC; cdr3_aa: CASRETGGSGYTF
d_call: -; v_call: TRBV9; j_call: TRBJ1-1; clone_size: -; cdr3_nt: TGTGCCAGCAGCCCGAGAGTTGCCATTGGCACTGAAGCTTTCTTT; cdr3_aa: CASSPRVAIGTEAFF
d_call: -; v_call: TRBV30; j_call: TRBJ2-7; clone_size: -; cdr3_nt: TGTGCCTGGAGTGCGGGAACCGAGATCTACGAGCAGTACTTC; cdr3_aa: CAWSAGTEIYEQYF
d_call: -; v_call: TRBV6-5; j_call: TRBJ2-7; clone_size: -; cdr3_nt: TGTGCCGCAGGAGCAGGGGATCCCTACGAGCAGTACTTC; cdr3_aa: CAAGAGDPYEQYF
d_call: -; v_call: TRBV7-2; j_call: TRBJ2-5; clone_size: -; cdr3_nt: TGTGCCAGCAGCTTAACAGGTACCCAAGAGACCCAGTACTTC; cdr3_aa: CASSLTGTQETQYF
d_call: -; v_call: TRBV5-6; j_call: TRBJ1-2; clone_size: -; cdr3_nt: TGTGCCAGCAGCTTTGGTCAGGTGGTCTTTGGCTACACCTTC; cdr3_aa: CASSFGQVVFGYTF
d_call: -; v_call: TRBV19; j_call: TRBJ2-5; clone_size: -; cdr3_nt: TGTGCCAGTAGTTCCCGTCCCGGACTGACAGAGACCCAGTACTTC; cdr3_aa: CASSSRPGLTETQYF
d_call: TRBD1; v_call: TRBV9; j_call: TRBJ2-1; clone_size: -; cdr3_nt: TGTGCCAGCAGCGCTGACAGGGGATCGGATGAGCAGTTCTTC; cdr3_aa: CASSADRGSDEQFF
d_call: TRBD1; v_call: TRBV11-2; j_call: TRBJ1-2; clone_size: once; cdr3_nt: TGTGCCAGCAGCTTAGGAGCAGGGGGCTATGGCTACACCTTC; cdr3_aa: CASSLGAGGYGYTF
d_call: TRBD1; v_call: TRBV10-3; j_call: TRBJ1-2; clone_size: -; cdr3_nt: TGTGCCATCAGGGACAGGGAAGGGGACTATGGCTACACCTTC; cdr3_aa: CAIRDREGDYGYTF
d_call: -; v_call: TRBV29-1; j_call: TRBJ1-1; clone_size: -; cdr3_nt: TGCAGCGTTGAAGGGCGGGATAGCACTGAAGCTTTCTTT; cdr3_aa: CSVEGRDSTEAFF
d_call: -; v_call: TRBV10-3; j_call: TRBJ2-7; clone_size: -; cdr3_nt: TGTGCCATCACCCGAGGTGATGGAGAGCAGTACTTC; cdr3_aa: CAITRGDGEQYF
d_call: -; v_call: TRBV7-6; j_call: TRBJ1-1; clone_size: -; cdr3_nt: TGTGCCAGCAGCTCCCAGGACATCGGAACTGAAGCTTTCTTT; cdr3_aa: CASSSQDIGTEAFF
d_call: TRBD2; v_call: TRBV7-2; j_call: TRBJ2-3; clone_size: -; cdr3_nt: TGTGCCAGCAGCCCAGGTAGCGGGACCAGCACAGATACGCAGTATTTT; cdr3_aa: CASSPGSGTSTDTQYF
d_call: TRBD1; v_call: TRBV18; j_call: TRBJ2-4; clone_size: -; cdr3_nt: TGTGCCAGCTCACCGGACAGGGGGAGGCACATTCAGTACTTC; cdr3_aa: CASSPDRGRHIQYF
d_call: TRBD1; v_call: TRBV4-3; j_call: TRBJ1-4; clone_size: -; cdr3_nt: TGCGCCAGCAGCCCCCGGGACAGGGCTAATGAAAAACTGTTTTTT; cdr3_aa: CASSPRDRANEKLFF
d_call: TRBD1; v_call: TRBV10-2; j_call: TRBJ1-2; clone_size: -; cdr3_nt: TGCGCCAGCAGCGGACAGGGATTTAACTATGGCTACACCTTC; cdr3_aa: CASSGQGFNYGYTF
d_call: TRBD1; v_call: TRBV19; j_call: TRBJ1-4; clone_size: once; cdr3_nt: TGTGCCAGTAGTTCACCGGGACAGGGTGAAAAACTGTTTTTT; cdr3_aa: CASSSPGQGEKLFF
d_call: TRBD1; v_call: TRBV10-3; j_call: TRBJ1-1; clone_size: -; cdr3_nt: TGTGCCATGGCCGACGGGGTCCGCAGGGGGACTGAAGCTTTCTTT; cdr3_aa: CAMADGVRRGTEAFF
d_call: -; v_call: TRBV19; j_call: TRBJ1-3; clone_size: -; cdr3_nt: TGTGCCAGTAGCAAGACAGTCTCTGGAAACACCATATATTTT; cdr3_aa: CASSKTVSGNTIYF